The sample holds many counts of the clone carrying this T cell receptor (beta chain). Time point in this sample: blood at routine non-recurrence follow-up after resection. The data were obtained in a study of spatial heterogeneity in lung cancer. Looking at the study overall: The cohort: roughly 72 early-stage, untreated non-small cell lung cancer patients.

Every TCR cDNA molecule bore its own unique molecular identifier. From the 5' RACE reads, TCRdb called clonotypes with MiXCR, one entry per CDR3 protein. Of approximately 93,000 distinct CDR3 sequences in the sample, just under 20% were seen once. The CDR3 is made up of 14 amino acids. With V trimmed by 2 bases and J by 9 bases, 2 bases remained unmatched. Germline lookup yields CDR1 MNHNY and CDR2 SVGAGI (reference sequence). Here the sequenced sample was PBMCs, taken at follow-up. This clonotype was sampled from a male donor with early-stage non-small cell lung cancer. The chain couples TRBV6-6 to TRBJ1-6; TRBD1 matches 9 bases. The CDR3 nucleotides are TGTGCCAGCAGTTACAGGGGACAGGGTTCACCCCTCCACTTT. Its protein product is CASSYRGQGSPLHF.